The entry that follows covers one T cell receptor (beta chain) sequence. This receptor's antigen is unknown. Base qualities are not recorded, but no much larger clone differs from it by a single base. The data belong to a study of cytomegalovirus exposure and HLA in healthy donors (dated by TCRdb to 2016 to 2017). With respect to the entire study: An earlier analysis of fewer than 750 of the donors reported 276 Gb of sequence data and 95 million to 120 million unique TCR beta sequences obtained from about 179 million T cells. Around 320 gigabases of sequencing data and tens of millions of unique TCR sequences were included in an early release covering around 600 HLA-typed donors. Among the roughly 390 genotyped donors, around 81% belonged to the genetic ancestry cluster associated with self-reported Caucasian donors. The study aimed to test whether cataloging public T cell receptors could reveal signatures of past pathogen exposure. The study profiled the T cell repertoires of some 610 subjects by immunosequencing and related them to cytomegalovirus serostatus. In addition to the first cohort of roughly 670 subjects, a separate validation cohort of 100 to 150 different subjects was used. To predict cytomegalovirus infection status, the study brought together high-throughput TCR immunosequencing, statistical association of individual TCRs with disease status, and machine learning. To study patterns of TCR occurrence, a later analysis re-analyzed previously published TCR beta repertoires from 666 donors and added high-resolution HLA genotyping. In the later analysis, no new phenotypic data were used to find candidate immune exposures; instead, reliance was placed on TCR beta sequences and their occurrence across donors. In an earlier analysis of a few hundred of the donors, high-throughput TCR beta sequencing was used to judge whether each TCR beta V gene segment behaved as functional or pseudogenic. Alongside the repertoire data, information on donor age, sex, ethnicity and CMV serostatus was compiled. Genome-wide SNP genotypes for about 65% of the 666 donors were used in a later genetic analysis, which treated that subset as a discovery cohort. Every repertoire in the discovery cohort had been generated on one and the same sequencing platform. Class I and class II HLA loci were covered by the typing at four-digit resolution. Typing coverage differed by locus: A, B, C, DRB1 and DQB1 were typed in roughly 620-640 donors, DQA1 in about 500, DPA1 in roughly 590, and DPB1 in roughly 450. Because of strong linkage in the cohort, roughly five DR-DQ haplotypes were treated as single units for association and clustering. Across 398 genotyped donors of the cohort, an average of approximately 220,000 unique TCR beta nucleotide sequences per donor were sequenced, and 15% to 20% of those sequences were non-productive. Beyond this particular receptor, the publication reports: In the study, some 160 TCR beta chains were listed as associated with cytomegalovirus. In vitro tests confirmed that a few of the cytomegalovirus-associated TCR beta chains recognize cytomegalovirus antigens. A further reported finding was that TCR beta sequences accurately predicted the HLA-A and HLA-B alleles for most subjects in the first cohort. The classifier was reported to diagnose cytomegalovirus status with high specificity and sensitivity in both the original and validation cohorts. Roughly uniform sequencing depth across donors was assumed in presence/absence analyses, although this assumption may not hold. A later analysis found that TCR association rates varied across HLA loci, with DRB1 alleles showing the most associated TCRs and HLA-C alleles the fewest. A later analysis found that HLA-associated TCR beta chains were more clonally expanded and had lower generation probabilities than equally common non-associated chains. The only immune exposure information available for the cohort was CMV serostatus. According to a later genetic analysis, donors in an Asian-associated ancestry cluster had fewer N-insertions in productive TCRs than the approximately 610-donor mean. Because counts were too low, some 17 rarely observed V segments, including chromosome 9 orphons, were excluded from the earlier analysis of a few hundred of the donors. The authors suggested that the approach could potentially be extended to other disease states and immunological phenotypes. Most TCR sequences were observed very rarely across donors, whereas some public TCRs were present in many individuals. According to a later analysis, parvovirus B19, influenza, CMV and Epstein-Barr virus appeared linked to several top co-occurrence clusters. An earlier analysis of 587 of the donors showed that most TCR beta V segments appeared in productive rearrangements either about 87% or about 30% of the time, which broadly matched IMGT annotations. Strong co-occurrence of HLA alleles, especially DR and DQ, made assigning TCR associations to individual alleles difficult. Only TCR beta chains were sequenced in this cohort, and the absence of alpha or paired-chain data limited detectable features. A later analysis associated around 16,000 TCR beta sequences with specific HLA alleles at a false discovery rate of 0.05. A cluster of highly shared sequence variants was judged likely to represent a technical artifact of the sequencing pipeline. A later genetic analysis associated a missense DCLRE1C variant with V-gene and J-gene trimming of TCR beta chains, and an independent cohort replicated the association. Correlated functional status among segregating V segments might reflect linkage disequilibrium, but an unknown experimental factor could not be ruled out. Because some donors lacked HLA typing at each locus, the association tests relied only on the typed subset. Because the 87-base-pair reads could not distinguish some IMGT-functional V segments, including TRBV6-2 and TRBV6-3, those segments were excluded. In a later analysis, most CMV-associated TCR beta chains were found to appear HLA-restricted, with HLA associations seemingly driven largely by CMV exposure.

The library came from the immunoSEQ multiplex PCR assay. A mixture of 60 forward primers for TCR Vbeta segments and 13 reverse primers for TCR Jbeta segments was used in the multiplex PCR. The CDR3 region of rearranged TCR beta genes was amplified from genomic DNA by a multiplex PCR assay. The Illumina HiSeq System was used to sequence the amplified TCR beta libraries as 87-base-pair reads. On the authors' methods: Across the 640 or so repertoires, a later analysis counted 78 million or so unique TCR beta chains, approximately 12 million of which were shared by at least two donors. To remove PCR and sequencing errors, raw reads were error-corrected and collapsed into unique sequences using a nearest-neighbor algorithm that merged closely related sequences. Alignment of CDR3 sequences to IMGT reference sequences was used to assign V, D and J gene segments. For a sequence to be retained, a match of at least six nucleotides to both a V gene segment and a J gene segment was required. Rearrangements were classified as productive when the CDR3 lacked stop codons and remained in frame with V and J, and all other rearrangements were classified as non-productive. CDR3 was defined according to IMGT convention as the region running from the second conserved V-encoded cysteine to the conserved J-encoded phenylalanine. In an earlier analysis of around 570 of the donors, sequences lacking an unambiguous match to a single V gene segment were excluded. In an earlier analysis of more than 500 of the donors, a V segment was called functional when productive rearrangements were above 56.7%, and segregating when the standard deviation between donors exceeded 5%. A statistical classification framework was developed to diagnose cytomegalovirus status using the catalog of TCR beta chain sequences. In a later analysis, V and J genes were assigned by comparing TCR nucleotide sequences against IMGT/GENE-DB human TR gene sequences. The TCRdist pipeline was used in a later analysis to assign CDR3 sequences and most-parsimonious VDJ recombination scenarios. In a later analysis, each TCR beta chain was defined by its CDR3 amino acid sequence together with its V-gene family, and reads without a unique V-gene family were excluded. A later analysis removed 500 to 600 highly shared, low-generation-probability nucleotide sequences to deal with suspected cross-contamination and a sequencing artifact. For each public chain, a later analysis derived a clonal expansion index from normalized ranks of inferred template counts within each repertoire. A later analysis computed generation probabilities with a VDJ recombination model fitted to out-of-frame rearrangements, and checked the results against IGoR. A later analysis scored TCR-TCR, TCR-HLA and TCR-CMV co-occurrence with hypergeometric tests, applying a repertoire-size bias correction to TCR pairs. False discovery rates were estimated in a later analysis by permuting HLA or CMV assignments 20 times. A later analysis grouped co-occurring TCRs with DBSCAN, adding TCRdist sequence similarity when clustering within HLA-allele-positive subsets. Co-occurrence clustering excluded repertoires with fewer than 30,000 or more than 120,000 public chains, plus five with anomalous nucleotide sharing. TCRdb limited this immuneACCESS table to in-frame rearrangements with V and J called. A share of clones is missing; checked studies link under half to unresolved V genes, and the rest is unexplained. Clone size and V and J calls were adopted from that table, with D and trimming inferred from the DNA. Across this sample there are 150,000 to 200,000 clones, with about nine tenths seen only once. The ten biggest clones cover around 0.99% of the sample.

Germline trimming amounts to 6 bases on V and 9 bases on J, with 7 as the count of junction bases outside the gene matches. The CDR3, from cysteine to phenylalanine, totals 15 residues. This entry keeps only the CDR3 DNA: 45 bases, framed from base 1. Based on the germline V gene, the CDR1 and CDR2 sequences are SGHDN and FVKESK. The cohort comprised more than 550 healthy bone marrow donors. At the time of sampling, every cohort member was nominally healthy, though immune exposures that went unrecorded were likely present. The donor was CMV seronegative and belonged to the group of 352 seronegative cohort members. Every donor gave a peripheral blood sample, and the peripheral blood mononuclear cells from that sample were used for TCR beta sequencing. The Qiagen DNeasy Blood Extraction Kit was used to extract genomic DNA from the blood cell samples.

Sequencing was done on a sample of PBMCs. The V gene is TRBV14 and the J gene is TRBJ1-6, with TRBD1 identical over 11 junction bases. This receptor was identified in a boy aged 2-9 years in good health and CMV-seronegative. CDR3 protein: CASSPMDRGRSPLHF. The sequenced DNA: TGTGCCAGCAGTCCAATGGACAGGGGGCGTTCACCCCTCCACTTT. The full variable domain, with segments outside the CDR3 supplied by the reference TRBV14 and TRBJ1-6 proteins, appears as EAGVTQFPSHSVIEKGQTVTLRCDPISGHDNLYWYRRVMGKEIKFLLHFVKESKQDESGMPNNRFLAERTGGTYSTLKVQPAELEDSGVYFCASSPMDRGRSPLHFGNGTRLTVT.